Listed here are 30 T cell receptor beta chains from one sample, sequenced in a study of blood T cell repertoires in COVID-19. TCRdb's table, derived via immunoSEQ multiplex PCR, lists solely in-frame clones and lacks some. The sample lists approximately 85,000 clones, around four fifths seen once, with 12% in the top ten. Sequencing was carried out using peripheral blood. Receptors were obtained from a woman aged 70-85 years with active or convalescent COVID-19.

In this sample, this clone turned up a few times. The chain uses TRBV19 and TRBJ1-5; no definite D call. Trimming took 7 bases from V and 0 from J, leaving 19 bases between them. CDR3 length equals 17 residues. Germline V gene sequence: CDR1 LNHDA, CDR2 SQIVND (reference sequence). The CDR3 sequence is CASTSMFGRNSNQPQHF. The CDR3 DNA sequence: TGTGCCAGTACCTCGATGTTCGGCAGGAATAGCAATCAGCCCCAGCATTTT. Using reference TRBV19 and TRBJ1-5 for the parts outside the CDR3, the full variable domain is DGGITQSPKYLFRKEGQNVTLSCEQNLNHDAMYWYRQDPGQGLRLIYYSQIVNDFQKGDIAEGYSVSREKKESFPLTVTSAQKNPTAFYLCASTSMFGRNSNQPQHFGDGTRLSIL.

This sequence joins TRBV7-2 and TRBJ2-3; a weak D match, TRBD2 (5 bases). CDR3 length equals 14 residues. V lost 6 bases, J lost 3 bases, and 13 bases lay in between. CDR1 and CDR2 (germline): SGHTA, FQGNSA. CDR3 nucleotides: TGTGCCAGCAGAAACACCAGGAGGACAGATACGCAGTATTTT. This codes for CASRNTRRTDTQYF. Complete variable domain (other parts from reference TRBV7-2 and TRBJ2-3): GAGVSQSPSNKVTEKGKDVELRCDPISGHTALYWYRQSLGQGLEFLIYFQGNSAPDKSGLPSDRFSAERTGGSVSTLTIQRTQQEDSAVYLCASRNTRRTDTQYFGPGTRLTVL.

The V and J genes are TRBV5-4 and TRBJ2-2, with D perhaps matching TRBD2 (7 bases). Trimming stripped 4 bases from V and 6 bases from J, with 22 bases between. Germline CDR1 and CDR2: SGHNT and YYREEE (reference sequence). CDR3 size: 17 residues. The CDR3 nucleotides are TGTGCCAGCAGCAGGGGGGGATCGCATGATCTCGCCGGGGAGCTGTTTTTT. This gives the protein CASSRGGSHDLAGELFF.

V and J are TRBV5-1 and TRBJ2-3; 8 bases are a match to TRBD2. V was clipped by 1 base and J by 6 bases; unmatched bases: 10. The CDR3 is 16 residues long. Germline lookup yields CDR1 SGHRS and CDR2 YFSETQ. The CDR3 region has the DNA TGCGCCAGCAGCTTGACAGTGCGGGGGGCCAGGGATACGCAGTATTTT. Residues: CASSLTVRGARDTQYF.

This clone came up once. This chain uses TRBV6-4 with TRBJ2-1; no definite D call. This CDR3 comprises 15 residues. Deletions cut 4 bases from V and 0 bases from J, with 10 bases between. Per the germline V gene, CDR1 is MRHNA and CDR2 is SNTAGT. DNA for the CDR3: TGTGCCAGCAGTGCCGAGCTTGGCTCCTACAATGAGCAGTTCTTC. Amino acid sequence: CASSAELGSYNEQFF.

The rearrangement uses TRBV29-1 and TRBJ2-5; D possibly corresponds to TRBD1 (8 bases). V lost 7 bases and J lost 5, with 14 bases in between. The length of the CDR3 is 12 residues. Germline lookup yields CDR1 SQVTM and CDR2 ANQGSEA. The CDR3, as DNA: TGCAGCGGATACAGGGGGGGGGAGACCCAGTACTTC. Translated: CSGYRGGETQYF.

The CDR3, as DNA: TGTGCCAGCAGTCCTGGACAGTACACTGAAGCTTTCTTT. Translation gives CASSPGQYTEAFF. The gene calls are TRBV2 and TRBJ1-1; maybe TRBD1 (6 bases). Trimming removed 5 bases from V and 3 bases from J, with 10 bases in between. The CDR3 totals 13 residues. Germline CDR1 and CDR2: SNHLY and FYNNEI.

The chain recombines TRBV5-1 with TRBJ1-1; D gene ambiguous. The CDR3 consists of 14 residues. Germline CDR1 is SGHRS and CDR2 is YFSETQ. V was shortened by 0 bases and J by 1 base, with 7 bases between the two germline ends. This CDR3 reads CASSLGLENTEAFF. CDR3 nucleotide sequence: TGCGCCAGCAGCTTGGGGCTTGAGAACACTGAAGCTTTCTTT. Supplemented by reference TRBV5-1 and TRBJ1-1, the full variable domain reads KAGVTQTPRYLIKTRGQQVTLSCSPISGHRSVSWYQQTPGQGLQFLFEYFSETQRNKGNFPGRFSGRQFSNSRSEMNVSTLELGDSALYLCASSLGLENTEAFFGQGTRLTVV.

In its sample, this clone was seen once. V and J are TRBV6-5 and TRBJ2-7, with a tentative D call TRBD2 (6 bases). The V gene lost 2 bases and the J gene lost 0 bases, with 11 bases spanning the gap. The CDR3 extends over 15 amino acids. Germline V CDR1 and CDR2: MNHEY, SVGAGI. For the CDR3, the DNA is TGTGCCAGCAGTTACCGGGACGGGGGCTCCTACGAGCAGTACTTC. This gives the protein CASSYRDGGSYEQYF.

The rearrangement uses TRBV21-1 and TRBJ1-2; the table's D call of TRBD1 was not tested on the DNA. TRBV21-1 is described as a pseudogene. CDR3 length: 17 amino acids. DNA of the CDR3: TGTGCCAGCAGCAAAGGCTTACGCCAGGGTCGATTGAGAGGCTACACCTTC. Translation gives CASSKGLRQGRLRGYTF.

This sequence joins TRBV27 and TRBJ2-7, with 7 bases identical to TRBD2. The CDR3 is 14 residues long. Germline CDR1 is MNHEY and CDR2 is SMNVEV (reference sequence). The V and J ends lost 5 bases and 1 base, in that order; junction bases with no gene match: 5. The CDR3 is CASSPAGRSYEQYF. The CDR3 DNA reads TGTGCCAGCAGTCCAGCGGGGCGTTCCTACGAGCAGTACTTC.

This clone has just one count. The V gene is TRBV18, the J gene TRBJ2-2, with 7 bases identical to TRBD1. Looked up from germline, CDR1 is KGHSH and CDR2 is LQKENI. The CDR3 is 16 amino acids. The junction had 5 bases not matched to a gene; V was cut back by 4 bases and J by 0 bases. The CDR3 DNA is TGTGCCAGCTCACGGCCACAGGGGACGAACACCGGGGAGCTGTTTTTT. Translated: CASSRPQGTNTGELFF.

The chain joins TRBV7-2 to TRBJ1-2; 9 bases are a match to TRBD1. J was trimmed by 3 bases and V by 1 base; bases with no gene match: 6. Germline V gene lookup returns CDR1 SGHTA and CDR2 FQGNSA. This CDR3 is built from 16 residues. CDR3 sequence (DNA): TGTGCCAGCAGCTTAGGTCGGGACAGGGACGACTATGGCTACACCTTC. Translating it yields CASSLGRDRDDYGYTF.

The rearrangement links TRBV19 to TRBJ1-4; 7 bases agree with TRBD1. The CDR3 runs 17 residues. V shed 9 bases and J 3 bases; nucleotides not matched to a gene: 16. Germline CDR1 LNHDA, CDR2 SQIVND (reference sequence). The CDR3 DNA reads TGTGCCAGGGCCCAACGAAAGACAGGGATACCTAATGAAAAACTGTTTTTT. Amino acid sequence: CARAQRKTGIPNEKLFF.

This chain connects TRBV12-3 or TRBV12-4 to TRBJ1-1; 7 positions agree with TRBD1. This CDR3 is built from 12 residues. Trimming at V came to 5 bases and at J to 6 bases, leaving 3 bases not matched to a gene. This chain's CDR3 is CASSRQGAEAFF. The CDR3 coding sequence is TGTGCCAGCAGTCGTCAGGGGGCTGAAGCTTTCTTT.

The chain employs TRBV19 and TRBJ1-2; 8 bases are shared with TRBD1. The CDR3 contains 15 residues. J lost 1 base, V lost 5 bases, and 6 bases had no gene match. Germline V CDR1 and CDR2: LNHDA, SQIVND (reference sequence). The CDR3 DNA reads TGTGCCAGTAGTGGTGGGACAGGCGTTAACTATGGCTACACCTTC. This gives the protein CASSGGTGVNYGYTF.

This clone has only a few counts. This chain uses TRBV5-1 with TRBJ1-2, with 7 bases fitting TRBD1. Germline V gene sequence: CDR1 SGHRS, CDR2 YFSETQ. V was pared by 2 bases and J by 6 bases, with 1 base of the junction left unmatched. The CDR3 has 12 amino acids. The CDR3 reads CASSFDRDGYTF. The DNA of the CDR3 is TGCGCCAGCAGCTTCGACAGGGATGGCTACACCTTC.

The genes are TRBV5-1 and TRBJ2-5; 10 bases map to TRBD2. The length of the CDR3 is 14 residues. The V gene end was trimmed by 7 bases and the J gene end by 4 bases; junction bases not matched to a gene: 7. Germline V CDR1 and CDR2: SGHRS, YFSETQ. CDR3 nucleotide sequence: TGCGCCAGCGAAGCGGGGGGGGGCCGAGAGACCCAGTACTTC. Amino acids: CASEAGGGRETQYF.

The rearrangement links TRBV29-1 to TRBJ1-2, with 10 positions matching TRBD1. Unmatched junction bases numbered 6, after V lost 8 bases and J lost 3 bases. CDR1 and CDR2 (germline): SQVTM, ANQGSEA. This CDR3 has 13 amino acids. CDR3 residues: CSTRQGADYGYTF. CDR3 coding DNA: TGCAGCACCCGACAGGGGGCAGACTATGGCTACACCTTC.

The chain uses TRBV2 and TRBJ1-1, with TRBD1 as a possible D gene (6 bases). The length of the CDR3 is 13 residues. V lost 10 bases to trimming and J lost 3 bases, with 15 bases between them. In germline, CDR1 is SNHLY, CDR2 FYNNEI. DNA for the CDR3: TGTGCCACAAACAGGGATCTGGACACTGAAGCTTTCTTT. Translated, it gives CATNRDLDTEAFF.

V is TRBV5-4 and J is TRBJ1-2, with D unclear. The CDR3 contains 12 residues. Trimming left V 4 bases short and J 8 bases short, with 12 bases between. From germline, CDR1 is SGHNT and CDR2 YYREEE (reference sequence). The CDR3 here is CASSNSRNGYTF. DNA of the CDR3: TGTGCCAGCAGCAATTCCAGAAACGGCTACACCTTC.

Regarding this clone: Germline is not matched at one junction end, which may reflect a read error. This chain connects TRBV5-4 to TRBJ2-2; 9 bases align to TRBD1. CDR1 is SGHNT, CDR2 YYREEE, per germline (reference sequence). CDR3 length equals 16 residues. The CDR3 DNA follows: TGTGCCAGCACCCCGGGTGGGACAGGGAACGCCGGGGAGCTGTTTTTT. Amino acid sequence: CASTPGGTGNAGELFF.

The CDR3 reads CASSVTGSQETQYF. CDR3 bases: TGCGCCAGCAGCGTCACAGGGTCCCAAGAGACCCAGTACTTC. The rearrangement uses TRBV5-1 and TRBJ2-5; a weak D match, TRBD1 (6 bases). The CDR3 runs 14 residues. Germline V CDR1 and CDR2: SGHRS, YFSETQ. V lost 4 bases to trimming and J lost 1 base, with 11 bases between them. The whole variable domain, filled in from reference TRBV5-1 and TRBJ2-5, reads KAGVTQTPRYLIKTRGQQVTLSCSPISGHRSVSWYQQTPGQGLQFLFEYFSETQRNKGNFPGRFSGRQFSNSRSEMNVSTLELGDSALYLCASSVTGSQETQYFGPGTRLLVL.

J is TRBJ1-2 and V is TRBV18, with TRBD1 matching over 7 bases. The CDR3 loop spans 16 amino acids. The germline V gene has CDR1 KGHSH and CDR2 LQKENI. With V trimmed by 3 bases and J by 1 base, 8 bases remained unmatched. CDR3: CASSPGQPRDNYGYTF. As DNA, the CDR3 is TGTGCCAGCTCACCGGGACAGCCTAGGGATAACTATGGCTACACCTTC.

The chain couples TRBV3-1 (or the pseudogene TRBV3-2) to TRBJ2-5, with a weak D call TRBD2 (5 bases). The length of the CDR3 is 17 residues. Trimming took off 7 bases at V and 2 bases at J, with 23 bases between the two ends. Germline V CDR1 and CDR2: LGHDT, YNNKEL (reference sequence). The CDR3 loop reads CASNSEVWGGEQETQYF. CDR3 coding DNA: TGTGCCAGCAATTCGGAGGTGTGGGGTGGGGAACAAGAGACCCAGTACTTC.

The J gene is TRBJ1-2, the V gene TRBV5-1, with 7 nucleotides matching TRBD1. Germline CDR1 SGHRS, CDR2 YFSETQ. The J segment lost 7 bases and the V segment lost 4 bases, leaving 7 bases of the junction unmatched. The CDR3 totals 13 residues. The CDR3 region has the DNA TGCGCCAGCAGCCCAGGGACAGAGGCTGGCTACACCTTC. Encoded protein: CASSPGTEAGYTF.

The CDR3 here is CASSYPLGDYTDTQYF. DNA of the CDR3: TGTGCCAGCAGCTACCCTCTGGGGGACTACACAGATACGCAGTATTTT. V is TRBV7-2 and J is TRBJ2-3; 7 bases map to TRBD2. There are 16 residues in the CDR3. V shed 4 bases, J shed 2 bases, and the junction held 9 bases outside the gene matches. Germline assignment: CDR1 SGHTA and CDR2 FQGNSA.

This rearrangement joins TRBV18 to TRBJ2-7; 11 bases fit TRBD1. CDR1 KGHSH and CDR2 LQKENI come from the germline V gene. V gave up 6 bases and J gave up 1 base; unmatched junction bases: 5. CDR3 length: 15 amino acids. The CDR3 sequence: CASSLGQGASYEQYF. Here the CDR3 DNA reads TGTGCCAGCTCCCTAGGACAGGGGGCTTCCTACGAGCAGTACTTC.

The CDR3: CASSQLSGANVLTF. The CDR3 DNA reads TGTGCCAGCAGCCAACTCTCTGGGGCCAACGTCCTGACTTTC. V usage is TRBV3-1 (or the pseudogene TRBV3-2) and J usage is TRBJ2-6; D is unresolved. V was trimmed by 2 bases and J by 0 bases, leaving 2 bases between them. There are 14 residues in the CDR3. CDR1 is LGHDT, CDR2 YNNKEL, per germline (reference sequence).

The chain links TRBV14 to TRBJ1-2; possible D gene TRBD1, 5 bases. Germline values: CDR1 SGHDN, CDR2 FVKESK. CDR3 length: 18 amino acids. The V and J ends lost 3 bases and 4 bases respectively, with 24 bases between them. CDR3 sequence reads: CASSQEAGNKGKFYGYTF. The CDR3, as DNA: TGTGCCAGCAGCCAGGAAGCAGGGAATAAGGGTAAATTCTATGGCTACACCTTC.